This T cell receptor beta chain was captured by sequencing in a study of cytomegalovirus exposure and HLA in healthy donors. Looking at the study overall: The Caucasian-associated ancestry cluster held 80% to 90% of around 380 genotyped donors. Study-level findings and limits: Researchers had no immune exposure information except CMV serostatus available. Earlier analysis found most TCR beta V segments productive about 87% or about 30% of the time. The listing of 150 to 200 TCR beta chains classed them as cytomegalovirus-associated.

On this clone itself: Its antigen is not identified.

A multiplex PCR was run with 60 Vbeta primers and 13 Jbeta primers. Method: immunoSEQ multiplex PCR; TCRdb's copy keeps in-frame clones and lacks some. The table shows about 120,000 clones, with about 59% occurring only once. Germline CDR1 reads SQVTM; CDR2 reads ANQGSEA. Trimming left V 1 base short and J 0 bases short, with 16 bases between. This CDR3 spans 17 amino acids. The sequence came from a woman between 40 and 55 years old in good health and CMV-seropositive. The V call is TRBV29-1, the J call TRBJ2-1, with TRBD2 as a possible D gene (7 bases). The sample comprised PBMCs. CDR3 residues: CSVEGEGDRGSYNEQFF. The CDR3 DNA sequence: TGCAGCGTTGAAGGGGAGGGGGATCGGGGCTCCTACAATGAGCAGTTCTTC.